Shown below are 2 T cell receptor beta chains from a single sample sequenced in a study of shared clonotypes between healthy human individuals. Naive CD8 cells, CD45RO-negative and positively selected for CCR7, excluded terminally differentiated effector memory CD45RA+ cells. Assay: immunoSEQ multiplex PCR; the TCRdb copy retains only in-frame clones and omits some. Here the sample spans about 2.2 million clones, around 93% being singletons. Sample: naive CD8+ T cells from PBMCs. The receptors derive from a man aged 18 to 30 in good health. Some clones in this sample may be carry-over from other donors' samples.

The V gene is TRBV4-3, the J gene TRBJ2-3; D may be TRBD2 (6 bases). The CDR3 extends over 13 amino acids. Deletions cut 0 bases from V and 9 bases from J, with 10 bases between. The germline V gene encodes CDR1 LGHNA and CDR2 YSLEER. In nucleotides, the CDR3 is TGCGCCAGCAGCCAAGATGGGGACTTCACGCAGTATTTT. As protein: CASSQDGDFTQYF.

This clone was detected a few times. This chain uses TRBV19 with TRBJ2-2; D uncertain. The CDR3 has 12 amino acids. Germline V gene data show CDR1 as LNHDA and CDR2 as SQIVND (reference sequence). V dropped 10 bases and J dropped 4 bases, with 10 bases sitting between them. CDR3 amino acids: CATLGLTGELFF. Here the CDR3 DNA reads TGTGCCACCCTAGGTCTCACCGGGGAGCTGTTTTTT.